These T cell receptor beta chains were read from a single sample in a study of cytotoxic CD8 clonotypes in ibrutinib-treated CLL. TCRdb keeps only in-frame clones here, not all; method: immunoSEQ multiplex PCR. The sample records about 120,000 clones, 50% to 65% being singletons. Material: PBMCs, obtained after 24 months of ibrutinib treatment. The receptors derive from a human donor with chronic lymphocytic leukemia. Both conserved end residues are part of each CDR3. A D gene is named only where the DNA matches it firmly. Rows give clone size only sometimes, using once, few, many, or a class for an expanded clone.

CASGKSGGPYEQYF	TGTGCCAGCGGAAAGAGCGGGGGTCCGTACGAGCAGTACTTC	TRBJ2-7	TRBD2	TRBV7-3	-
CASRGGAPGNTIYF	TGTGCCAGCCGGGGAGGGGCGCCCGGAAACACCATATATTTT	TRBJ1-3	-	TRBV2	few
CASSRDRRTGELFF	TGTGCCAGCAGCCGGGACAGGCGCACCGGGGAGCTGTTTTTT	TRBJ2-2	TRBD1	TRBV7-3	-
CASSQPDRGSYEQYF	TGCGCCAGCAGCCAGCCTGACAGGGGCTCCTACGAGCAGTACTTC	TRBJ2-7	TRBD1	TRBV4-1	-
CASSLTNLAGSNEQFF	TGTGCCAGCAGCTTAACCAACCTAGCGGGGTCCAATGAGCAGTTCTTC	TRBJ2-1	TRBD2	TRBV7-6	few
CASSIVAGGLRETQYF	TGTGCCAGTAGTATAGTAGCAGGGGGCTTGAGAGAGACCCAGTACTTC	TRBJ2-5	TRBD1	TRBV19	-
CASSADRGPFINYGYTF	TGTGCCAGCAGTGCTGACAGGGGCCCGTTCATTAACTATGGCTACACCTTC	TRBJ1-2	TRBD1	TRBV25-1	-
CASRTSGKNTGELFF	TGTGCCAGCAGAACTAGCGGAAAGAACACCGGGGAGCTGTTTTTT	TRBJ2-2	TRBD2	TRBV25-1	few
CASSPSGGAHEQFF	TGTGCCAGCAGCCCGAGCGGGGGGGCTCATGAGCAGTTCTTC	TRBJ2-1	TRBD2	TRBV7-3	-
CASSSGGERSSYEQYF	TGTGCCAGCAGCTCAGGTGGCGAGAGGAGCTCCTACGAGCAGTACTTC	TRBJ2-7	-	TRBV25-1	-
CSATTPDEQYF	TGCAGTGCAACTACACCCGACGAGCAGTACTTC	TRBJ2-7	-	TRBV20-1	few
CATAEGGGDYGYTF	TGTGCCACCGCTGAGGGGGGAGGGGACTATGGCTACACCTTC	TRBJ1-2	-	TRBV25-1	-
CASSLDASGAYEQYF	TGTGCCAGCAGCTTAGACGCTAGCGGAGCCTACGAGCAGTACTTC	TRBJ2-7	TRBD2	TRBV7-2	-
CASSIGQGYNQPQHF	TGTGCCAGCAGCATCGGACAGGGGTACAATCAGCCCCAGCATTTT	TRBJ1-5	TRBD1	TRBV9	few